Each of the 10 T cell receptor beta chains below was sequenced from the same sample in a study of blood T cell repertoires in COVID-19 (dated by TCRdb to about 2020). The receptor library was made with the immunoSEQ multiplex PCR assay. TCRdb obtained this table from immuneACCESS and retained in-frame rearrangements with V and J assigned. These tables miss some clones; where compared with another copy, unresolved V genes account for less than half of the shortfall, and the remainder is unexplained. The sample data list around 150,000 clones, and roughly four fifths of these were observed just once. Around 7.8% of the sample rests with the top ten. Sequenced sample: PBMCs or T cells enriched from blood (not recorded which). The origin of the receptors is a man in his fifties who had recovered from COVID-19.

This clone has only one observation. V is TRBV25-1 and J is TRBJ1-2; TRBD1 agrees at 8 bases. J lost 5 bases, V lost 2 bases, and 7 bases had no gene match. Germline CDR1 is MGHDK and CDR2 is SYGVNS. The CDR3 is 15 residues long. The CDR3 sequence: CASSERQGSRYGYTF. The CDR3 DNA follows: TGTGCCAGCAGTGAACGACAGGGGTCACGGTATGGCTACACCTTC.

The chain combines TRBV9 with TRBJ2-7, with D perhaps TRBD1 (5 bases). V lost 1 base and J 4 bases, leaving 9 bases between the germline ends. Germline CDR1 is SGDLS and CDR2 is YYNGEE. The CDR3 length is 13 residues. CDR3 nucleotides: TGTGCCAGCAGCGTACAGGGTGGTTACGAGCAGTACTTC. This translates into CASSVQGGYEQYF.

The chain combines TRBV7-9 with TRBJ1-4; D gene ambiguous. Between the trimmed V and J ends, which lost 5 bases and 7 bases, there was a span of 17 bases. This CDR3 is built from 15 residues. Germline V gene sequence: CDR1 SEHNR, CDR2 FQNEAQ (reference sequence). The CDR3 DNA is TGTGCCAGCAGCAAGAGGGAAAGGGAGGGTGAAAAACTGTTTTTT. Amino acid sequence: CASSKREREGEKLFF. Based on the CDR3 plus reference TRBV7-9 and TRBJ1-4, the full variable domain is DTGVSQNPRHKITKRGQNVTFRCDPISEHNRLYWYRQTLGQGPEFLTYFQNEAQLEKSRLLSDRFSAERPKGSFSTLEIQRTEQGDSAMYLCASSKREREGEKLFFGSGTQLSVL.

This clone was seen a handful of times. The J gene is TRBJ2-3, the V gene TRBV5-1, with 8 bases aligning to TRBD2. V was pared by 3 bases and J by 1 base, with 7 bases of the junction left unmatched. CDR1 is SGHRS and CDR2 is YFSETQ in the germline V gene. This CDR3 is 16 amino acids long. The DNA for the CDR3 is TGCGCCAGCAGCTCGGGACTAGTCGGGCGCACAGATACGCAGTATTTT. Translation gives CASSSGLVGRTDTQYF.

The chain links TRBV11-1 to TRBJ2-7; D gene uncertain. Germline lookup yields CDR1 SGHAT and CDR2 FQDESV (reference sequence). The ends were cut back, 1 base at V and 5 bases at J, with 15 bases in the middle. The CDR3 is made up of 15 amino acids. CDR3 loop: CASSLGAGPFDEQYF. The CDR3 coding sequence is TGTGCCAGCAGCTTAGGGGCAGGTCCCTTCGACGAGCAGTACTTC.

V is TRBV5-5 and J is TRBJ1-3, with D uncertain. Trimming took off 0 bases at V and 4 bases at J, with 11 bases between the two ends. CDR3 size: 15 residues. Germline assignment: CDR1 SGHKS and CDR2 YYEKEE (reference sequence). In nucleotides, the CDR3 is TGTGCCAGCAGCTTGGATTCTTTGCAGGGAAACACCATATATTTT. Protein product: CASSLDSLQGNTIYF.

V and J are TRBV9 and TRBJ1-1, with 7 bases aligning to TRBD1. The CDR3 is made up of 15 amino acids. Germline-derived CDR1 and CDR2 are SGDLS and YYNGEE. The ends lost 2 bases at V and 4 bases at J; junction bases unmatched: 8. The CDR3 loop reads CASSVSTGTVTEAFF. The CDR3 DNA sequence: TGTGCCAGCAGCGTTTCGACAGGGACCGTCACTGAAGCTTTCTTT. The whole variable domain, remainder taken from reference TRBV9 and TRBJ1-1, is DSGVTQTPKHLITATGQRVTLRCSPRSGDLSVYWYQQSLDQGLQFLIQYYNGEERAKGNILERFSAQQFPDLHSELNLSSLELGDSALYFCASSVSTGTVTEAFFGQGTRLTVV.

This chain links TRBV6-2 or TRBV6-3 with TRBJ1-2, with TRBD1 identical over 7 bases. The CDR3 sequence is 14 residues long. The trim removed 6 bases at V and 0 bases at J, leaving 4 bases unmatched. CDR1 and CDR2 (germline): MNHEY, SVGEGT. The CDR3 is CASSWDSTNYGYTF. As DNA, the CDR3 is TGTGCCAGCAGCTGGGACAGCACTAACTATGGCTACACCTTC.

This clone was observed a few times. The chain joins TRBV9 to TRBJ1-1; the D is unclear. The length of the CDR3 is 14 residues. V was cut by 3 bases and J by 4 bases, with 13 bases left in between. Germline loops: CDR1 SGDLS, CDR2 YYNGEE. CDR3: CASSATSSVTEAFF. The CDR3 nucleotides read TGTGCCAGCAGCGCCACAAGCAGCGTCACTGAAGCTTTCTTT.

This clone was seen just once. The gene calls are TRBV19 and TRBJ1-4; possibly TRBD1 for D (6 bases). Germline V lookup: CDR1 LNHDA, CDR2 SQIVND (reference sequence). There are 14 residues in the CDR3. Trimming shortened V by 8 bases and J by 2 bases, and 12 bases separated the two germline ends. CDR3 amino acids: CASHRVGTNEKLFF. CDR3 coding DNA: TGTGCCAGTCACAGGGTAGGGACTAATGAAAAACTGTTTTTT.